This T cell receptor beta chain comes out of a study of control samples from healthy donors and cancer patients. The data were produced by immunoSEQ multiplex PCR, yet TCRdb's version contains in-frame clones alone and is incomplete. The profile covers 100,000 to 150,000 clones, with around 92% appearing a single time and about 2.2% taken by the ten largest. The CDR3 extends over 14 amino acids. Between the trimmed V and J ends, which lost 1 base and 0 bases, there was a span of 5 bases. In germline, CDR1 is KGHDR, CDR2 SFDVKD. The TCR comes from a woman in her 50s in good health. This sequence joins TRBV24-1 and TRBJ2-5; D may be TRBD1 (5 bases). The sample consisted of blood. CDR3 loop: CATSDLGDQETQYF. DNA of the CDR3: TGTGCCACCAGTGATTTAGGGGACCAAGAGACCCAGTACTTC.